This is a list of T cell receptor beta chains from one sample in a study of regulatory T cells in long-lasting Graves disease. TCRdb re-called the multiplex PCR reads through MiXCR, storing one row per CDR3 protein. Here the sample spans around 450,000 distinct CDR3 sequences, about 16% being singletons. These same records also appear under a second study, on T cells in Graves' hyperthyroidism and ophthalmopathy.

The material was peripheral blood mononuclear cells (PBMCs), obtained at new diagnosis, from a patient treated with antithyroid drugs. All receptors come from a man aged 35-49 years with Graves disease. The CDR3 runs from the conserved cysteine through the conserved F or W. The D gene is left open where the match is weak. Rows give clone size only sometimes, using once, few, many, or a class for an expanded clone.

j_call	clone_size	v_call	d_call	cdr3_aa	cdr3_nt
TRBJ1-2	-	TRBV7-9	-	CASSSPSFYGYTF	TGTGCCAGCAGCTCTCCCAGTTTCTATGGCTACACCTTC
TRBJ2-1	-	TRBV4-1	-	CASSQASSSYNEQFF	TGCGCCAGCAGCCAAGCTTCTAGCTCCTACAATGAGCAGTTCTTC
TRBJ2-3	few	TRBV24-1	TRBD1	CATSDRRDSHTQYF	TGTGCCACCAGTGATCGTCGGGACAGCCATACGCAGTATTTT
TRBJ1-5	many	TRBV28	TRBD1	CASSLAGQGSNQPQHF	TGTGCCAGCAGTTTGGCGGGACAGGGGTCGAATCAGCCCCAGCATTTT
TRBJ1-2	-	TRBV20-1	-	CSARDSYNYGYTF	TGCAGTGCTAGGGACAGTTATAACTATGGCTACACCTTC
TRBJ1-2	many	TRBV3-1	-	CASSQSGHGYTF	TGTGCCAGCAGCCAGAGCGGTCATGGCTACACCTTC
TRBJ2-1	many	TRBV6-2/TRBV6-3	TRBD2	CASSSRVAGAYNEQFF	TGTGCCAGCAGTTCCCGGGTAGCGGGAGCATACAATGAGCAGTTCTTC
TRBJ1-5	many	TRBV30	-	CAWSEYEGQPQHF	TGTGCCTGGAGTGAATATGAGGGTCAGCCCCAGCATTTT
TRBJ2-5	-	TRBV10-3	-	CAIRASDKETQYF	TGTGCCATCAGGGCTAGCGATAAAGAGACCCAGTACTTC
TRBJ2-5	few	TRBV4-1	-	CASSQAGEWETQYF	TGCGCCAGCAGCCAAGCGGGAGAGTGGGAGACCCAGTACTTC
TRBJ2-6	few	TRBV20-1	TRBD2	CSARDVGLAGLWANVLTF	TGCAGTGCTAGAGATGTCGGGCTAGCGGGATTGTGGGCCAACGTCCTGACTTTC
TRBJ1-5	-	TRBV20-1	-	CSAKTGGPRQPQHF	TGCAGTGCTAAAACAGGCGGTCCACGTCAGCCCCAGCATTTT
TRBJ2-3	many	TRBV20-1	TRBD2	CSAAIAGEGADTQYF	TGCAGTGCTGCGATAGCGGGAGAAGGGGCAGATACGCAGTATTTT
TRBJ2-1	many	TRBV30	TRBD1	CAWSSGQGWYEQFF	TGTGCCTGGAGTAGTGGACAGGGATGGTATGAGCAGTTCTTC
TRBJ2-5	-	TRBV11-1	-	CASSQDPETQYF	TGTGCCAGCAGCCAAGACCCAGAGACCCAGTACTTC
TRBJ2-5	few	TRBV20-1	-	CSASRTLRETQYF	TGCAGTGCTAGTAGGACCCTGAGGGAGACCCAGTACTTC
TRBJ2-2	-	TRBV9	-	CASSVRAHSNTGELFF	TGTGCCAGCAGCGTAAGGGCCCACTCGAACACCGGGGAGCTGTTTTTT
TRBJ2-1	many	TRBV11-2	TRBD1	CASSLGHRGSEQFF	TGTGCCAGCAGCCTCGGCCACAGGGGAAGTGAGCAGTTCTTC
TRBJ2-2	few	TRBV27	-	CASGVGSAGELFF	TGTGCCAGCGGCGTGGGGTCAGCCGGGGAGCTGTTTTTT
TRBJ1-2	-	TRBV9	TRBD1	CASSLRQGEENGYTF	TGTGCCAGCAGCTTGCGACAGGGTGAGGAGAATGGCTACACCTTC
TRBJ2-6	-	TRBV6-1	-	CASSKERTPGANVLTF	TGTGCCAGCAGTAAGGAACGGACACCCGGGGCCAACGTCCTGACTTTC
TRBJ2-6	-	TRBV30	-	CAWSRGRTRSGANVLTF	TGTGCCTGGAGTAGGGGACGGACCCGCTCTGGGGCCAACGTCCTGACTTTC
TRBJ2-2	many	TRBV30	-	CAWRRAGELFF	TGTGCCTGGAGGCGAGCCGGGGAGCTGTTTTTT
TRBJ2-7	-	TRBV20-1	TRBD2	CSALGAGVREQYF	TGCAGTGCCCTGGGAGCGGGAGTCCGCGAGCAGTACTTC
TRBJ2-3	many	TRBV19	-	CASSIGVSTDTQYF	TGTGCCAGTAGTATTGGCGTTAGCACAGATACGCAGTATTTT
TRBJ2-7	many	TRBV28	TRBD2	CASRNSGSPIYEQYF	TGTGCCAGCAGGAATAGCGGGAGCCCGATCTACGAGCAGTACTTC
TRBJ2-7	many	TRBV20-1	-	CSASGEYEQYF	TGCAGTGCTAGCGGGGAGTACGAGCAGTACTTC
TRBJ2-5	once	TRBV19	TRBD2	CASSKLPQSSGRGETQYF	TGTGCCAGTAGTAAGCTTCCCCAGTCTAGCGGGAGAGGAGAGACCCAGTACTTC
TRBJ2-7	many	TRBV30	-	CASQGNEQYF	TGTGCCTCCCAGGGAAACGAGCAGTACTTC
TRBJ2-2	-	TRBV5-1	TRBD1	CASSTGQGYTGELFF	TGCGCCAGCAGCACGGGACAGGGATACACCGGGGAGCTGTTTTTT
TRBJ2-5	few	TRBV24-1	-	CATSGPDRFQETQYF	TGTGCCACCAGTGGCCCCGACAGGTTCCAAGAGACCCAGTACTTC
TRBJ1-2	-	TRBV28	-	CASSLEGLDGYTF	TGTGCCAGCAGTTTGGAGGGACTCGATGGCTACACCTTC
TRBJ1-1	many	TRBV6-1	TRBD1	CASTRDRVGNTEAFF	TGTGCCAGCACCCGGGACAGGGTGGGGAACACTGAAGCTTTCTTT
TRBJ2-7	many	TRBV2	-	CASSDGVGGVTYEQYF	TGTGCCAGCAGTGACGGTGTTGGCGGGGTCACCTACGAGCAGTACTTC
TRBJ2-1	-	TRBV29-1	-	CSVVALSEQFF	TGCAGCGTTGTCGCCCTCAGTGAGCAGTTCTTC
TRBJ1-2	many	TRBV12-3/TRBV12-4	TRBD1	CASSPKSGGLLGGYTF	TGTGCCAGCAGTCCAAAATCAGGGGGTCTTTTAGGCGGCTACACCTTC
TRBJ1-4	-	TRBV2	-	CASSEALFSSGELFF	TGTGCCAGCAGTGAAGCGCTTTTTTCGTCGGGAGAACTGTTTTTT
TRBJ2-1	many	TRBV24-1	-	CASSPLSGNEQFF	TGTGCCTCCTCCCCGCTCTCGGGGAATGAGCAGTTCTTC
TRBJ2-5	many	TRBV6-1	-	CASSDRRGWETQYF	TGTGCCAGCAGTGATCGCAGGGGTTGGGAGACCCAGTACTTC
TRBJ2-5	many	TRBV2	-	CASNSRAYQETQYF	TGTGCCAGCAATTCGAGGGCCTACCAAGAGACCCAGTACTTC
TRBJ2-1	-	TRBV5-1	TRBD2	CASSLTSGSDYNEQFF	TGCGCCAGCAGCTTGACTAGCGGGAGCGACTACAATGAGCAGTTCTTC
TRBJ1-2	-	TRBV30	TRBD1	CACGTGPYGYTF	TGTGCCTGTGGGACAGGGCCCTATGGCTACACCTTC
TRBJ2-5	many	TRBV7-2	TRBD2	CASRPNPGLAAERAQYF	TGTGCCAGCAGGCCGAATCCGGGACTAGCGGCCGAAAGGGCCCAGTACTTC
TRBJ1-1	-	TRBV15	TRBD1	CATNTFLTGMNTEAFF	TGTGCCACCAATACCTTTCTGACAGGGATGAACACTGAAGCTTTCTTT
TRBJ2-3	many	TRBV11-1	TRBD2	CASSSGTSRTGDTQYF	TGTGCCAGCAGCTCAGGGACTAGCCGAACGGGGGATACGCAGTATTTT
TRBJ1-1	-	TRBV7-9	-	CASSTLLDGLEAFF	TGTGCCAGCAGCACCCTCCTGGACGGTCTTGAAGCTTTCTTT
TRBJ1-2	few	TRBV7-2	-	CASSLGQKPNYGYTF	TGTGCCAGCAGCTTAGGGCAGAAGCCTAACTATGGCTACACCTTC
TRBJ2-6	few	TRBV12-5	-	CASGPLLAGANVLTF	TGTGCTAGTGGCCCCCTCTTAGCTGGGGCCAACGTCCTGACTTTC
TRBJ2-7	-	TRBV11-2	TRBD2	CASSVQPGLAGDNEQYF	TGTGCCAGCAGCGTACAACCGGGACTAGCGGGAGATAACGAGCAGTACTTC
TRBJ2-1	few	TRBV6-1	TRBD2	CASSRGLAGGPNEQFF	TGTGCCAGCAGTCGGGGACTAGCGGGAGGGCCTAATGAGCAGTTCTTC